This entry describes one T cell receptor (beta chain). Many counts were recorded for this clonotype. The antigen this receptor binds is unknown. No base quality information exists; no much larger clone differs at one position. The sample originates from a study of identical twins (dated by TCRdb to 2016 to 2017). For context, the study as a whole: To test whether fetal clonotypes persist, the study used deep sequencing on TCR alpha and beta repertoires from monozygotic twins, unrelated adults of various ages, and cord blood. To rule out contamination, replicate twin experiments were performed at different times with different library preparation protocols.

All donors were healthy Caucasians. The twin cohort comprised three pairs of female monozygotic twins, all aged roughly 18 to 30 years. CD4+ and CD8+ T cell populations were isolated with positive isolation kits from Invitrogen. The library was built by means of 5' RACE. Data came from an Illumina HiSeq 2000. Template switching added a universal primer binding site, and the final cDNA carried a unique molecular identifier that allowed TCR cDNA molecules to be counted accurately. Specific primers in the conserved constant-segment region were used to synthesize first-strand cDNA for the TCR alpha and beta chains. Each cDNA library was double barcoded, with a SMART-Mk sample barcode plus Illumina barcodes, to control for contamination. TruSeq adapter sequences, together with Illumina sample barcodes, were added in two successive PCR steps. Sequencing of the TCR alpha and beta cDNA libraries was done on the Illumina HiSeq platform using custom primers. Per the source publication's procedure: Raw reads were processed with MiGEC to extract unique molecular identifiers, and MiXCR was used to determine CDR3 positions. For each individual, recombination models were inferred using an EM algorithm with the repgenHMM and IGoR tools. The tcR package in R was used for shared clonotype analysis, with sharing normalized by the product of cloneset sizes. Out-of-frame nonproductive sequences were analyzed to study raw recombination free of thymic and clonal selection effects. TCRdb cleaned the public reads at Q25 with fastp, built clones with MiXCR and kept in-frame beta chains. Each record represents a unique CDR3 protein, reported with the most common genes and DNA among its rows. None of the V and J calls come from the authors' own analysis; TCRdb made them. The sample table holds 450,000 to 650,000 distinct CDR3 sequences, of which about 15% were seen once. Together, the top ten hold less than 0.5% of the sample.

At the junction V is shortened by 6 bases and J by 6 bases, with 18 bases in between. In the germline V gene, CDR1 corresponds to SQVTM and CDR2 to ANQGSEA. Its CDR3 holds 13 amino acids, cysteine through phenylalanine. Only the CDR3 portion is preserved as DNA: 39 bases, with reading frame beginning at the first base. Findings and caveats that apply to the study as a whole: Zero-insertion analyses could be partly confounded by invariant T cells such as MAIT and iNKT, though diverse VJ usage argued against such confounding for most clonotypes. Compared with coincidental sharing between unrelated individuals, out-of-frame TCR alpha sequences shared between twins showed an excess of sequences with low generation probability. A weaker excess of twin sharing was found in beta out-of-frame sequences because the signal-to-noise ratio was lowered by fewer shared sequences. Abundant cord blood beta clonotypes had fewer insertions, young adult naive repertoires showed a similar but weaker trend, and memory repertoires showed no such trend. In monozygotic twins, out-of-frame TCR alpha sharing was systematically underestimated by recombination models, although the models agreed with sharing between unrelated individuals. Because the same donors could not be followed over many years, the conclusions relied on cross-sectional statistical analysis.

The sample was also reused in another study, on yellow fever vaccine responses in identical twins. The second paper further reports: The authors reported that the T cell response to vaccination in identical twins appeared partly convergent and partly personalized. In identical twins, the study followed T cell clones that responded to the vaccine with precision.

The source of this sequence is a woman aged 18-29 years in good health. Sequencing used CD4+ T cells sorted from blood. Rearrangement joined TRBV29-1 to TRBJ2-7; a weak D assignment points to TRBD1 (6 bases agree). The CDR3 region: CSVETGVRSEQYF. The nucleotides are TGCAGCGTGGAGACAGGAGTTAGGTCCGAGCAGTACTTC.